This T cell receptor beta chain was obtained from a study of shared clonotypes between healthy human individuals. Remarks on this clone: Additional DNA sequences in this sample encode the identical CDR3.

The CDR3 is 13 residues long. Looked up from germline, CDR1 is LNHDA and CDR2 is SQIVND (reference sequence). The junction had 1 base not matched to a gene; V was cut back by 3 bases and J by 2 bases. The repertoire was sequenced with immunoSEQ multiplex PCR; TCRdb's copy has only in-frame clones and lacks some. The data show 550,000 to 850,000 clones, about two thirds seen once. This TCR came from a woman under 40 in good health. The rearrangement uses TRBV19 and TRBJ2-7, with 7 nucleotides matching TRBD1. Specimen: memory CD4+ T cells sorted from blood. Subset reported: CD45RA-negative fraction. CDR3 sequence (DNA): TGTGCCAGTAGTATTGACAGGGCCTACGAGCAGTACTTC. Translated, it gives CASSIDRAYEQYF.